Each of the 26 T cell receptor beta chains below was sequenced from the same sample in a study of blood T cell repertoires in COVID-19. Assay: immunoSEQ multiplex PCR; the TCRdb copy retains only in-frame clones and omits some. Of about 260,000 clones listed, approximately 82% are singletons. The specimen was peripheral blood. These receptors were taken from a man aged 55 to 70 who had recovered from COVID-19.

V and J are TRBV5-8 and TRBJ2-1; D is ambiguous. The V gene lost 7 bases and the J gene lost 4 bases, with 12 bases spanning the gap. Per germline, CDR1 SGHTS and CDR2 YDEGEE. CDR3 size: 13 residues. This CDR3 reads CASFPTRYNEQFF. CDR3 sequence (DNA): TGTGCCAGCTTTCCGACACGATACAATGAGCAGTTCTTC.

The genes are TRBV9 and TRBJ2-5, with 7 bases matching TRBD2. The germline CDR1 and CDR2 sequences are SGDLS and YYNGEE. The trim removed 4 bases at V and 5 bases at J, leaving 8 bases unmatched. The CDR3 extends over 14 amino acids. The DNA of the CDR3 is TGTGCCAGCAGCACAAGGACTAGAGGGGAGACCCAGTACTTC. It yields the protein CASSTRTRGETQYF. Supplemented by reference TRBV9 and TRBJ2-5, the full variable domain reads DSGVTQTPKHLITATGQRVTLRCSPRSGDLSVYWYQQSLDQGLQFLIQYYNGEERAKGNILERFSAQQFPDLHSELNLSSLELGDSALYFCASSTRTRGETQYFGPGTRLLVL.

The rearrangement uses TRBV6-5 and TRBJ1-1; possibly TRBD1 for D (6 bases). This CDR3 is 12 amino acids long. Trimming pared 6 bases from V and 8 bases from J, leaving 13 bases between. Germline V lookup: CDR1 MNHEY, CDR2 SVGAGI. DNA for the CDR3: TGTGCCAGCAGGAACAGGGTGTTGGAAGCTTTCTTT. This gives the protein CASRNRVLEAFF.

V and J are TRBV9 and TRBJ2-1, with TRBD2 matching 8 bases. The V segment lost 0 bases and the J segment 4 bases; nucleotides outside the gene matches: 3. The CDR3 covers 15 residues. From germline, CDR1 is SGDLS and CDR2 YYNGEE. CDR3 nucleotides: TGTGCCAGCAGCGTAGACGGGACTAGTTACAATGAGCAGTTCTTC. Protein product: CASSVDGTSYNEQFF.

This rearrangement joins TRBV15 to TRBJ1-2, with TRBD1 as a possible D gene (5 bases). CDR1 and CDR2 from the germline V gene are LNHNV and YYDKDF (reference sequence). CDR3 length equals 13 residues. Trimming stripped 5 bases from V and 3 bases from J, with 10 bases between. CDR3: CATSGGTDYGYTF. The DNA for the CDR3 is TGTGCCACCAGCGGCGGGACGGACTATGGCTACACCTTC.

The V call is TRBV3-1 (or the pseudogene TRBV3-2), the J call TRBJ2-5, with 12 positions matching TRBD2. This CDR3 is 16 amino acids long. V gave up 4 bases and J gave up 5 bases; unmatched junction bases: 8. Germline V gives CDR1 LGHDT, CDR2 YNNKEL (reference sequence). The CDR3 DNA is TGTGCCAGCAGCCCCGGGACTAGCGGGTACGGGGAGACCCAGTACTTC. Its translation is CASSPGTSGYGETQYF.

The V call is TRBV5-4, the J call TRBJ2-1; 12 bases align to TRBD2. The V gene end was trimmed by 6 bases and the J gene end by 6 bases; junction bases not matched to a gene: 7. Germline-derived CDR1 and CDR2 are SGHNT and YYREEE (reference sequence). The CDR3 contains 15 residues. CDR3 protein: CASTERTSGTNEQFF. In DNA form, the CDR3 reads TGTGCCAGCACGGAACGGACTAGCGGGACCAATGAGCAGTTCTTC.

This CDR3 reads CASSRGAGANEAFF. In nucleotides, the CDR3 is TGCGCCAGCAGCCGCGGGGCGGGGGCTAATGAAGCTTTCTTT. The rearrangement uses TRBV4-1 and TRBJ1-1, with a weak D call TRBD1 (6 bases). Trimming left V 4 bases short and J 7 bases short, with 16 bases between. Germline V gene sequence: CDR1 MGHRA, CDR2 YSYEKL. The CDR3 runs to 14 residues.

This chain joins TRBV2 and TRBJ2-7; possible D gene TRBD1, 5 bases. Trimming removed 6 bases at V and 5 bases at J, with 14 bases between. The length of the CDR3 is 13 residues. The V gene's germline CDR1 is SNHLY and CDR2 FYNNEI. This CDR3 is CASRGLKENEQYF. CDR3 nucleotides: TGTGCCAGCAGGGGGCTCAAGGAGAACGAGCAGTACTTC.

V and J are TRBV28 and TRBJ1-1; 11 positions agree with TRBD1. CDR3 length: 15 amino acids. The junction had 8 bases not matched to a gene; V was cut back by 6 bases and J by 5 bases. Germline CDR1 reads MDHEN; CDR2 reads SYDVKM. In DNA form, the CDR3 reads TGTGCCAGCAGGGAACGGACAGGGGGCTGGACTGAAGCTTTCTTT. Protein product: CASRERTGGWTEAFF. The whole variable domain, remainder taken from reference TRBV28 and TRBJ1-1, is DVKVTQSSRYLVKRTGEKVFLECVQDMDHENMFWYRQDPGLGLRLIYFSYDVKMKEKGDIPEGYSVSREKKERFSLILESASTNQTSMYLCASRERTGGWTEAFFGQGTRLTVV.

The CDR3 reads CASSHPQISTNYGYTF. The CDR3 nucleotides are TGTGCCAGCAGCCACCCCCAGATATCGACTAACTATGGCTACACCTTC. The chain uses TRBV7-9 and TRBJ1-2, with D hard to call. From germline, CDR1 is SEHNR and CDR2 FQNEAQ (reference sequence). CDR3 length: 16 residues. V lost 5 bases to trimming and J lost 0 bases, with 16 bases between them.

The chain couples TRBV11-2 to TRBJ2-7, with D uncertain. This CDR3 has 13 amino acids. Trimming left V 1 base short and J 3 bases short, with 7 bases between. Germline CDR1 is SGHAT and CDR2 is FQNNGV. CDR3 loop: CASSLGPHYEQYF. The CDR3 DNA follows: TGTGCCAGCAGCTTAGGGCCACACTACGAGCAGTACTTC.

The chain is built from TRBV27 and TRBJ2-7; perhaps TRBD1 as D (6 bases). V was clipped by 3 bases and J by 6 bases, with 12 bases between them. Germline V gives CDR1 MNHEY, CDR2 SMNVEV (reference sequence). The CDR3 has 13 amino acids. The CDR3 region is CASSFWAGAEQYF. The DNA for the CDR3 is TGTGCCAGCAGTTTCTGGGCAGGGGCCGAGCAGTACTTC.

V usage is TRBV29-1 and J usage is TRBJ2-5; D might be TRBD1 (7 bases). This CDR3 is 14 amino acids long. V lost 5 bases to trimming and J lost 5 bases, with 18 bases between them. Looked up from germline, CDR1 is SQVTM and CDR2 is ANQGSEA. The CDR3 here is CSVPGGTAQETQYF. In nucleotides, the CDR3 is TGCAGCGTTCCCGGCGGGACAGCCCAGGAGACCCAGTACTTC.

The CDR3 DNA reads TGCGCCAGCAGCTCGGGACAGGGGGCCAATGAGCAGTTCTTC. This sequence encodes CASSSGQGANEQFF. The V gene is TRBV5-1, the J gene TRBJ2-1, with 12 bases aligning to TRBD1. CDR1 is SGHRS and CDR2 is YFSETQ in the germline V gene. V was pared by 3 bases and J by 6 bases, with 1 base of the junction left unmatched. This CDR3 region has 14 residues.

This clone was picked up a small number of times. The chain joins TRBV5-1 to TRBJ2-2, with D maybe TRBD1 (5 bases). This CDR3 spans 14 amino acids. V dropped 4 bases and J dropped 1 base, with 8 bases sitting between them. Germline V lookup: CDR1 SGHRS, CDR2 YFSETQ. CDR3 sequence: CASSKQGNTGELFF. The CDR3 coding sequence is TGCGCCAGCAGCAAGCAGGGGAACACCGGGGAGCTGTTTTTT.

The rearrangement uses TRBV6-5 and TRBJ2-7; 10 bases align to TRBD1. V lost 7 bases, J lost 3 bases, and 6 bases stayed unmatched. From germline, CDR1 is MNHEY and CDR2 SVGAGI. The CDR3 is 14 residues long. The CDR3, as DNA: TGTGCCAGCACCGCCTGGACAGGGGGCTACGAGCAGTACTTC. It specifies CASTAWTGGYEQYF.

The V and J genes are TRBV5-1 and TRBJ2-3, with 16 nucleotides matching TRBD2. The V gene's germline CDR1 is SGHRS and CDR2 YFSETQ. The V segment lost 4 bases and the J segment 1 base; nucleotides outside the gene matches: 12. The length of the CDR3 is 20 residues. CDR3 region: CASSLGTSGRAGWGTDTQYF. In DNA, the CDR3 is TGCGCCAGCAGCCTAGGGACTAGCGGGAGGGCCGGATGGGGCACAGATACGCAGTATTTT.

The J gene is TRBJ2-7, the V gene TRBV29-1, with a tentative D call TRBD2 (6 bases). With 4 bases removed from V and 2 bases from J, the gap between germline ends came to 9 bases. Per the germline V gene, CDR1 is SQVTM and CDR2 is ANQGSEA. CDR3 length: 12 amino acids. CDR3 residues: CSVATSTYEQYF. The DNA of the CDR3 is TGCAGCGTTGCCACTAGCACCTACGAGCAGTACTTC.

The chain recombines TRBV4-1 with TRBJ2-3, with 12 bases lining up with TRBD2. The CDR3 contains 18 residues. CDR1 MGHRA and CDR2 YSYEKL come from the germline V gene. Trimming cost V 0 bases and J 3 bases; bases outside gene matches: 7. CDR3 sequence reads: CASSQDSRLAGATDTQYF. CDR3 nucleotides: TGCGCCAGCAGCCAAGACTCCAGACTAGCGGGAGCAACAGATACGCAGTATTTT.

V usage is TRBV5-8 and J usage is TRBJ1-2; 8 bases match TRBD1. Germline V lookup: CDR1 SGHTS, CDR2 YDEGEE. The CDR3 runs to 16 residues. With V trimmed by 0 bases and J by 8 bases, 12 bases remained unmatched. CDR3 DNA: TGTGCCAGCAGCTTGGCCTGGACAGGGAATTCGGGAGGCTACACCTTC. Its translation is CASSLAWTGNSGGYTF.

This clone was picked up one time. The chain carries TRBV4-1 and TRBJ2-1, with unresolved D. Germline lookup yields CDR1 MGHRA and CDR2 YSYEKL. The CDR3 spans 15 residues. The germline V and J ends were trimmed by 4 bases and 2 bases, with 12 bases remaining between them. CDR3 DNA: TGCGCCAGCAGCCCAGTGGTCCCCACCTACAATGAGCAGTTCTTC. It codes for CASSPVVPTYNEQFF.

The gene calls are TRBV6-6 and TRBJ1-1, with D tentatively TRBD1 (5 bases). The ends were cut back, 8 bases at V and 4 bases at J, with 14 bases in the middle. This CDR3 has 13 residues. CDR1 and CDR2 from the germline V gene are MNHNY and SVGAGI (reference sequence). In DNA form, the CDR3 reads TGTGCCAGCCGCGCGGGGGGGTCCACTGAAGCTTTCTTT. This sequence encodes CASRAGGSTEAFF.

V usage is TRBV5-5 and J usage is TRBJ2-5; 7 bases map to TRBD1. Germline V gives CDR1 SGHKS, CDR2 YYEKEE (reference sequence). The CDR3 has 15 amino acids. The V gene end was trimmed by 0 bases and the J gene end by 4 bases; junction bases not matched to a gene: 6. DNA of the CDR3: TGTGCCAGCAGCTTGGGGACAGGCAAGGGAGAGACCCAGTACTTC. Translating gives CASSLGTGKGETQYF.

The table lists this clone with a few counts. The J gene is TRBJ1-1, the V gene TRBV19; a possible D gene is TRBD1 (6 bases). CDR3 size: 13 residues. Trimming left V 3 bases short and J 6 bases short, with 11 bases between. Germline V gene data show CDR1 as LNHDA and CDR2 as SQIVND (reference sequence). In nucleotides, the CDR3 is TGTGCCAGTAGTATTAACAGGGCAGCTGAAGCTTTCTTT. Its protein is CASSINRAAEAFF.

In this sample, this clone turned up a few times. The J gene is TRBJ2-7, the V gene TRBV29-1, with D possibly TRBD1 on 5 matching bases. The CDR3 consists of 14 residues. V gave up 2 bases and J gave up 9 bases, with 20 bases separating them. Germline CDR1 SQVTM, CDR2 ANQGSEA. This CDR3 is CSVERQRKSMMQYF. The CDR3 bases are TGCAGCGTTGAAAGACAGAGAAAGTCAATGATGCAGTACTTC.